This T cell receptor (beta chain) originates from a study of cytomegalovirus exposure and HLA in healthy donors. Germline loops: CDR1 SGDLS, CDR2 YYNGEE. V was cut by 6 bases and J by 7 bases, with 14 bases left in between. This CDR3 spans 14 amino acids. The primer mix had 60 Vbeta and 13 Jbeta primers. Measured with immunoSEQ multiplex PCR; TCRdb has only the in-frame clones, and not every one. The table shows 35,000 to 50,000 clones, with over 55% occurring only once. The chain uses TRBV9 and TRBJ1-6, with no clear D. This TCR was sampled from a human donor in good health. Sample: PBMCs. In DNA form, the CDR3 reads TGTGCCAGCAATAGAGGAGGAGTGAATTCACCCCTCCACTTT. It codes for CASNRGGVNSPLHF.